These 2 T cell receptor beta chains share one sample of origin, sequenced in a study of blood T cell repertoires in COVID-19. Libraries were prepared by immunoSEQ multiplex PCR; TCRdb keeps only in-frame clonotypes and omits some of them. Here the sample spans about 220,000 clones, about 80% being singletons. The sequenced sample was PBMCs or T cells enriched from blood (not recorded which). The source is a woman in her forties with acute COVID-19.

The chain has TRBV24-1 and TRBJ2-5, with TRBD1 as a possible D gene (5 bases). With 5 bases removed from V and 5 bases from J, the gap between germline ends came to 17 bases. Germline CDR1 reads KGHDR; CDR2 reads SFDVKD. The CDR3 length is 15 residues. The CDR3 reads CATSVLDSSGETQYF. CDR3 nucleotide sequence: TGTGCCACCAGTGTCCTCGACAGTTCAGGGGAGACCCAGTACTTC.

This chain uses TRBV5-6 with TRBJ2-5; D is possibly TRBD2 (6 bases). V gave up 3 bases and J gave up 5 bases, with 17 bases separating them. CDR1 is SGHDT, CDR2 YYEEEE, per germline. This CDR3 has 15 amino acids. The CDR3 sequence: CASSYTGTGLETQYF. CDR3 bases: TGTGCCAGCAGCTACACCGGGACTGGGTTGGAGACCCAGTACTTC.